The 9 T cell receptor beta chains presented below share a single source sample, sequenced in a study of metastatic and nonmetastatic thyroid tumors. Using MiXCR, TCRdb re-called clones from the PCR reads. The profile shows roughly 40,000 clones, under 20% of them singletons. Thyroid surgery was preceded by no treatment in any patient. Source material: blood. All receptors come from a female donor with papillary thyroid cancer or a benign thyroid nodule (not recorded which). Some clones in this sample may be carry-over from other donors' samples.

This chain joins TRBV6-6 and TRBJ2-3, with TRBD1 matching 7 bases. Germline lookup yields CDR1 MNHNY and CDR2 SVGAGI (reference sequence). Unmatched junction bases numbered 2, after V lost 2 bases and J lost 6 bases. The CDR3 totals 13 residues. The CDR3 nucleotides read TGTGCCAGCAGTTACACAGGGGACGATACGCAGTATTTT. The encoded protein is CASSYTGDDTQYF.

There are many counts of this clone. J is TRBJ2-7 and V is TRBV7-6, with 10 bases aligning to TRBD1. Germline V gene lookup returns CDR1 SGHVS and CDR2 FNYEAQ. The CDR3 extends over 13 amino acids. V dropped 0 bases and J dropped 13; count of bases not matched to a gene: 6. The DNA for the CDR3 is TGTGCCAGCAGCTTAGCGGGACAGGGGCCTCCCTACTTC. It encodes CASSLAGQGPPYF. The entire variable domain, with the rest obtained from reference TRBV7-6 and TRBJ2-7, is as follows: GAGVSQSPRYKVTKRGQDVALRCDPISGHVSLYWYRQALGQGPEFLTYFNYEAQQDKSGLPNDRFSAERPEGSISTLTIQRTEQRDSAMYRCASSLAGQGPPYFGPGTRLTVT.

This chain links TRBV6-1 with TRBJ2-1; possible D gene TRBD2, 6 bases. The germline CDR1 and CDR2 sequences are MNHNS and SASEGT. The CDR3 runs to 16 residues. V was clipped by 0 bases and J by 1 base, with 10 bases between them. The CDR3 nucleotides are TGTGCCAGCAGTGAAGCTTCGGCGGGATCCTACAATGAGCAGTTCTTC. Translated, it gives CASSEASAGSYNEQFF.

This clone was counted a few times. This may be a read error: a much more frequent sequence differs by one nucleotide. The genes are TRBV13 and TRBJ2-1; D gene unclear. The CDR3 contains 14 residues. V shed 5 bases and J shed 3 bases, with 11 bases lying between them. The germline CDR1 and CDR2 sequences are PRHDT and FYEKMQ (reference sequence). The CDR3: CASSLSTYYNEQFF. CDR3 DNA: TGTGCCAGCAGCCTTTCCACTTACTACAATGAGCAGTTCTTC.

This clone was seen many times. Written as DNA, the CDR3 is TGCGCCAGCAGACTCCTCCCGACAGGGGTGAACTATGGCTACACCTTC. Translation: CASRLLPTGVNYGYTF. The chain uses TRBV4-1 and TRBJ1-2; 8 positions match TRBD1. CDR3 length equals 16 residues. Germline V lookup: CDR1 MGHRA, CDR2 YSYEKL. V trimming: 6 bases; J trimming: 2 bases; junction bases outside the gene matches: 11.

This clone was observed at least ten times. The rearrangement uses TRBV3-1 and TRBJ1-2; D call uncertain. The CDR3 runs 13 residues. Germline-derived CDR1 and CDR2 are LGHDT and YNNKEL (reference sequence). Trimming removed 0 bases from V and 4 bases from J, with 6 bases in between. For the CDR3, the DNA is TGTGCCAGCAGCCAAGAAGGTTTCTATGGCTACACCTTC. It specifies CASSQEGFYGYTF.

This clone was counted only a few times. The chain has TRBV7-8 and TRBJ2-2, with D unresolved. The CDR3 is made up of 12 amino acids. V lost 5 bases, J lost 3 bases, and 4 bases lay in between. The germline V gene has CDR1 SGHVS and CDR2 FQNEAQ. CDR3 DNA: TGTGCCAGCAGCACCTACACCGGGGAGCTGTTTTTT. It translates to CASSTYTGELFF.

This clone was recorded at least ten times. At one end, the junction sequence differs from germline, possibly due to a read error. The chain employs TRBV12-3 or TRBV12-4 and TRBJ2-7, with TRBD1 identical over 7 bases. This CDR3 contains 13 residues. The CDR3 nucleotides are TGTGCCAGCAGCTTAGACAGGGACTACGAGCAGTACTTC. Its translation: CASSLDRDYEQYF.

About this clone: The junction departs from germline at one end; a sequencing error may be responsible. V gene TRBV15 combines with J gene TRBJ2-5; D is uncertain. Germline loops: CDR1 LNHNV, CDR2 YYDKDF (reference sequence). The CDR3 is made up of 15 amino acids. Here the CDR3 reads CATSRDDADSQTQYF. The CDR3 nucleotides read TGTGCCACCAGCAGAGATGACGCAGATTCACAGACACAGTACTTC.